The 17 T cell receptor beta chains given below trace back to one sample, sequenced in a study of Ad26.COV2.S vaccination and SARS-CoV-2 variants. Described treatment: approximately 18 received Ad26.COV2.S at low or high dose, single or two shots; 5 received placebo; per-sample allocation not given. Collection of samples fell on day 63 after the first vaccine or placebo injection. The table came from immunoSEQ multiplex PCR; TCRdb's copy has only in-frame clones and leaves some out. The sample lists some 390,000 clones; around 91% were seen once. The specimen was peripheral blood, collected in a trial of Ad26.COV2.S vaccine versus placebo. Receptors originate from a person aged 18 to 59 who received the Ad26.COV2.S COVID-19 vaccine or a placebo.

This chain links TRBV2 with TRBJ2-3, with 8 bases aligning to TRBD1. Germline values: CDR1 SNHLY, CDR2 FYNNEI. Trimming removed 8 bases from V and 3 bases from J; junction bases left unmatched: 7. The length of the CDR3 is 14 residues. CDR3 in DNA: TGTGCCAGCCGACGGACAGGGATGACAGATACGCAGTATTTT. This translates into CASRRTGMTDTQYF.

CDR3 loop: CASSFRGSGNQPQHF. Written as DNA, the CDR3 is TGTGCCAGCAGTTTTCGGGGGTCAGGCAATCAGCCCCAGCATTTT. The chain recombines TRBV27 with TRBJ1-5; D is perhaps TRBD1 (5 bases). The CDR3 runs to 15 residues. Germline-derived CDR1 and CDR2 are MNHEY and SMNVEV (reference sequence). V shed 3 bases and J shed 2 bases, with 11 bases lying between them.

The rearrangement links TRBV7-9 to TRBJ1-5, with D maybe TRBD1 (5 bases). Between the trimmed V and J ends, which lost 4 bases and 0 bases, there was a span of 22 bases. The CDR3 covers 19 residues. CDR1 and CDR2 (germline): SEHNR, FQNEAQ (reference sequence). This CDR3 is CASSSSRAGPAHSNQPQHF. As DNA, the CDR3 is TGTGCCAGCAGCTCTAGCCGGGCGGGACCCGCACATAGCAATCAGCCCCAGCATTTT.

This chain connects TRBV30 to TRBJ2-2; weak D call: TRBD1 (6 bases). V was pared by 5 bases and J by 2 bases, with 18 bases between. From germline, CDR1 is GTSNPN and CDR2 SVGIG (reference sequence). The CDR3 has 16 amino acids. CDR3 loop: CAWFPSGTLNTGELFF. The CDR3 coding sequence is TGTGCCTGGTTCCCCTCCGGGACACTTAACACCGGGGAGCTGTTTTTT.

This chain uses TRBV19 with TRBJ1-4, with D possibly being TRBD1 (5 bases). V lost 3 bases and J 3 bases, leaving 17 bases between the germline ends. Looked up from germline, CDR1 is LNHDA and CDR2 is SQIVND (reference sequence). This CDR3 is built from 17 residues. CDR3 coding DNA: TGTGCCAGTAGTATCAGGCAGGGTGGGAGCGCTAATGAAAAACTGTTTTTT. Amino acid sequence: CASSIRQGGSANEKLFF.

The genes are TRBV7-9 and TRBJ1-1, with D tentatively TRBD1 (6 bases). Germline lookup yields CDR1 SEHNR and CDR2 FQNEAQ (reference sequence). This CDR3 has 17 residues. Trimming pared 0 bases from V and 0 bases from J, leaving 14 bases between. The CDR3 DNA reads TGTGCCAGCAGCTTAGCGAGGTTGGGGGGCATGAACACTGAAGCTTTCTTT. Amino acid sequence: CASSLARLGGMNTEAFF.

CDR3 residues: CASSVYGQLTGELFF. For the CDR3, the DNA is TGTGCCAGCAGCGTATATGGACAGCTCACCGGGGAGCTGTTTTTT. The chain links TRBV9 to TRBJ2-2, with a tentative D call TRBD1 (6 bases). Germline values: CDR1 SGDLS, CDR2 YYNGEE. This CDR3 contains 15 residues. V was shortened by 1 base and J by 4 bases, with 11 bases between the two germline ends.

The chain uses TRBV19 and TRBJ2-3; weak D call: TRBD2 (6 bases). The CDR3 extends over 17 amino acids. Germline assignment: CDR1 LNHDA and CDR2 SQIVND (reference sequence). V shed 6 bases and J shed 3 bases, with 22 bases lying between them. In DNA form, the CDR3 reads TGTGCCAGTAGCAACACCTTCGGGAGCCCGCGAACAGATACGCAGTATTTT. Translation: CASSNTFGSPRTDTQYF.

V is TRBV29-1 and J is TRBJ2-7; possible D gene TRBD1, 6 bases. The CDR3 sequence is 12 residues long. CDR1 and CDR2 (germline): SQVTM, ANQGSEA. V was cut by 4 bases and J by 3 bases, with 10 bases left in between. CDR3 protein: CSVGDTNYEQYF. CDR3 DNA sequence: TGCAGCGTTGGGGACACTAACTACGAGCAGTACTTC.

The rearrangement links TRBV28 to TRBJ2-7, with D possibly matching TRBD1 (6 bases). Germline values: CDR1 MDHEN, CDR2 SYDVKM. V lost 6 bases and J lost 2, with 11 bases in between. The CDR3 totals 13 residues. DNA for the CDR3: TGTGCCAGCAGACCCACAGGGCCCTACGAGCAGTACTTC. Translated: CASRPTGPYEQYF.

This clone was counted only a few times. CDR3 region: CASSYSTWTDQPQHF. In DNA, the CDR3 is TGTGCCAGCAGTTACTCGACATGGACAGATCAGCCCCAGCATTTT. V is TRBV6-5 and J is TRBJ1-5; a weak D match, TRBD1 (6 bases). Germline CDR1 reads MNHEY; CDR2 reads SVGAGI. The CDR3 length is 15 residues. V was shortened by 0 bases and J by 5 bases, with 11 bases between the two germline ends.

This clone was observed a single time. The V gene is TRBV19, the J gene TRBJ2-7, with 7 bases that match TRBD2. CDR3 length: 13 amino acids. The junction had 8 bases not matched to a gene; V was cut back by 6 bases and J by 6 bases. CDR1 and CDR2 from the germline V gene are LNHDA and SQIVND (reference sequence). CDR3 bases: TGTGCCAGTAGGCGGGGGAATCGAGGCGAGCAGTACTTC. As protein: CASRRGNRGEQYF. Complete variable domain (other parts from reference TRBV19 and TRBJ2-7): DGGITQSPKYLFRKEGQNVTLSCEQNLNHDAMYWYRQDPGQGLRLIYYSQIVNDFQKGDIAEGYSVSREKKESFPLTVTSAQKNPTAFYLCASRRGNRGEQYFGPGTRLTVT.

The rearrangement links TRBV5-1 to TRBJ2-1; D unclear. CDR3 size: 15 residues. V was pared by 4 bases and J by 3 bases, with 14 bases between. Germline lookup yields CDR1 SGHRS and CDR2 YFSETQ. The CDR3 loop reads CASSPGTNVYNEQFF. The DNA for the CDR3 is TGCGCCAGCAGCCCAGGAACTAACGTCTACAATGAGCAGTTCTTC.

V usage is TRBV5-4 and J usage is TRBJ2-5, with TRBD2 as a possible D gene (5 bases). Germline V gene data show CDR1 as SGHNT and CDR2 as YYREEE (reference sequence). This CDR3 region has 14 residues. Trimming removed 0 bases from V and 1 base from J, with 7 bases in between. CDR3 nucleotide sequence: TGTGCCAGCAGCTTGGTTACTAGCCAAGAGACCCAGTACTTC. Translated, it gives CASSLVTSQETQYF.

This clone was observed at least ten times. The V and J genes are TRBV24-1 and TRBJ1-1, with D possibly being TRBD1 (6 bases). V was pared by 8 bases and J by 8 bases, with 20 bases between. The germline V gene encodes CDR1 KGHDR and CDR2 SFDVKD. The CDR3 length is 14 residues. CDR3: CATKPGGGNGEAFF. CDR3 nucleotides: TGTGCCACCAAACCTGGGGGGGGCAACGGGGAAGCTTTCTTT.

This chain connects TRBV7-3 to TRBJ2-1; 9 bases align to TRBD2. Germline values: CDR1 SGHTA, CDR2 FQGTGA. The J segment lost 9 bases and the V segment lost 3 bases, leaving 6 bases of the junction unmatched. This CDR3 comprises 14 residues. CDR3 bases: TGTGCCAGCAGCTTTGTGCGCGGGAGGGGTGAGCAGTTCTTC. Protein product: CASSFVRGRGEQFF.

The chain combines TRBV6-5 with TRBJ1-3, with no clear D. There are 14 residues in the CDR3. The V end was cut by 3 bases, the J end by 0 bases, with 6 bases between. CDR1 is MNHEY, CDR2 SVGAGI, per germline. CDR3 region: CASSYSGSGNTIYF. In DNA, the CDR3 is TGTGCCAGCAGTTATTCCGGCTCTGGAAACACCATATATTTT.